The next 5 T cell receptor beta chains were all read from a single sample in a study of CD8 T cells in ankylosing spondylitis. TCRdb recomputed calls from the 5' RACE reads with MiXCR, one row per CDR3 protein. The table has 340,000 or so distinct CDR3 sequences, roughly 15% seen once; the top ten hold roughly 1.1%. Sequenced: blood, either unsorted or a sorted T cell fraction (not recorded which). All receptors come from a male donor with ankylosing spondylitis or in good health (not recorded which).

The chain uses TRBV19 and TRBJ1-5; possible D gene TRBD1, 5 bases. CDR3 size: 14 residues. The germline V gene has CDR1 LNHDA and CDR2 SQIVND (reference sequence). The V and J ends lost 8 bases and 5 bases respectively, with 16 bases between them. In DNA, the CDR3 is TGTGCCAGTGGGGAGCCCCCAGGGTATCAGCCCCAGCATTTT. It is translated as CASGEPPGYQPQHF. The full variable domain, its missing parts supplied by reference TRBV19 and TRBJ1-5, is DGGITQSPKYLFRKEGQNVTLSCEQNLNHDAMYWYRQDPGQGLRLIYYSQIVNDFQKGDIAEGYSVSREKKESFPLTVTSAQKNPTAFYLCASGEPPGYQPQHFGDGTRLSIL.

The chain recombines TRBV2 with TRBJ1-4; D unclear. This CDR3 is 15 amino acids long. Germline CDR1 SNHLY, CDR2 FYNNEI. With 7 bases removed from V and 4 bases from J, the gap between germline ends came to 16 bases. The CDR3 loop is CASTQTRVLNEKLFF. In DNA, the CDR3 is TGTGCCAGCACGCAGACGAGGGTCCTTAATGAAAAACTGTTTTTT.

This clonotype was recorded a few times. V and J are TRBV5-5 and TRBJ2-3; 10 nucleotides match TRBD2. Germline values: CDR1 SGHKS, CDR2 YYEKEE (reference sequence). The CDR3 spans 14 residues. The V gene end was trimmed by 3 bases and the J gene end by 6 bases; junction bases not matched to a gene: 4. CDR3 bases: TGTGCCAGCAGCTCTAGCGGGGGCGGGGATACGCAGTATTTT. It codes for CASSSSGGGDTQYF. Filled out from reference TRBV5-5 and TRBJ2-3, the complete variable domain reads DAGVTQSPTHLIKTRGQQVTLRCSPISGHKSVSWYQQVLGQGPQFIFQYYEKEERGRGNFPDRFSARQFPNYSSELNVNALLLGDSALYLCASSSSGGGDTQYFGPGTRLTVL.

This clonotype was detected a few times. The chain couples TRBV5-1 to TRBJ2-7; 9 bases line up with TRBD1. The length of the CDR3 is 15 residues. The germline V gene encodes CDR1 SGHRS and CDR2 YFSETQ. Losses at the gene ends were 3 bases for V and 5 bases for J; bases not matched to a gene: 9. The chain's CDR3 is CASSSPDRGLHEQYF. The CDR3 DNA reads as TGCGCCAGCAGCTCCCCGGACAGGGGTCTCCACGAGCAGTACTTC.

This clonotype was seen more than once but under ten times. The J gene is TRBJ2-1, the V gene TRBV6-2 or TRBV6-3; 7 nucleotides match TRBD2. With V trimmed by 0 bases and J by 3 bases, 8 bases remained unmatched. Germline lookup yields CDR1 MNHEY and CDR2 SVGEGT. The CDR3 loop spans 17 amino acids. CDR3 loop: CASSYSGSGAYYNEQFF. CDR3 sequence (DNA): TGTGCCAGCAGTTACTCTGGGAGCGGGGCCTACTACAATGAGCAGTTCTTC.